The 27 T cell receptor beta chains in this list originate from one sample, sequenced in a study of blood T cell repertoires in COVID-19. The repertoire was sequenced with immunoSEQ multiplex PCR; TCRdb's copy has only in-frame clones and lacks some. The sample lists roughly 170,000 clones; around 84% were seen once. Material: peripheral blood. All receptors come from a man in his forties with active or convalescent COVID-19.

The chain combines TRBV4-1 with TRBJ2-1; TRBD2 agrees at 12 bases. Germline V gene data show CDR1 as MGHRA and CDR2 as YSYEKL. J gave up 7 bases and V 5 bases, and 12 bases lay outside the gene matches. CDR3 length: 17 residues. CDR3 bases: TGCGCCAGCAGCGACGATTCTAGCGGGGGGGCGAGGAATGAGCAGTTCTTC. Its protein is CASSDDSSGGARNEQFF.

This chain connects TRBV5-1 to TRBJ2-3, with TRBD2 matching over 7 bases. Germline CDR1 is SGHRS and CDR2 is YFSETQ. The CDR3 loop spans 16 amino acids. V dropped 7 bases and J dropped 2; count of bases not matched to a gene: 13. CDR3 sequence: CASSLWGGTTTDTQYF. The CDR3, as DNA: TGCGCCAGCTCCCTTTGGGGGGGAACTACCACAGATACGCAGTATTTT.

This clone was detected a few times. V and J are TRBV11-2 and TRBJ2-7, with 7 bases identical to TRBD2. V shed 0 bases, J shed 6 bases, and the junction held 2 bases outside the gene matches. CDR3 length equals 13 residues. Germline lookup yields CDR1 SGHAT and CDR2 FQNNGV. CDR3 nucleotide sequence: TGTGCCAGCAGCTTAGAGTCGGGAGGCGAGCAGTACTTC. Translating gives CASSLESGGEQYF.

The CDR3 loop is CAWSMGQAFNQPQHF. In DNA, the CDR3 is TGTGCCTGGAGTATGGGACAGGCCTTCAATCAGCCCCAGCATTTT. The V call is TRBV30, the J call TRBJ1-5; TRBD1 matches 8 bases. Germline V gives CDR1 GTSNPN, CDR2 SVGIG (reference sequence). This CDR3 is 15 amino acids long. V dropped 2 bases and J dropped 3; count of bases not matched to a gene: 6.

This chain joins TRBV19 and TRBJ2-3, with a weak D call TRBD2 (5 bases). The V and J ends lost 4 bases and 2 bases respectively, with 19 bases between them. Germline CDR1 reads LNHDA; CDR2 reads SQIVND (reference sequence). This CDR3 is built from 17 residues. For the CDR3, the DNA is TGTGCCAGTAGTAAGGGAGTGGGGTCCCTCCTCACAGATACGCAGTATTTT. Its protein is CASSKGVGSLLTDTQYF.

This rearrangement joins TRBV28 to TRBJ2-7; 9 bases match TRBD2. CDR1 is MDHEN and CDR2 is SYDVKM in the germline V gene. V gave up 5 bases and J gave up 6 bases; unmatched junction bases: 14. The CDR3 loop spans 16 amino acids. The CDR3 sequence: CASSLTSGAGLGEQYF. The CDR3 region has the DNA TGTGCCAGCAGTCTGACTAGCGGCGCCGGGTTGGGCGAGCAGTACTTC. The variable domain in full, with the rest retrieved from reference TRBV28 and TRBJ2-7, is DVKVTQSSRYLVKRTGEKVFLECVQDMDHENMFWYRQDPGLGLRLIYFSYDVKMKEKGDIPEGYSVSREKKERFSLILESASTNQTSMYLCASSLTSGAGLGEQYFGPGTRLTVT.

This chain links TRBV6-2 or TRBV6-3 with TRBJ1-2, with a tentative D call TRBD1 (5 bases). Trimming pared 6 bases from V and 7 bases from J, leaving 12 bases between. CDR3 length: 12 residues. CDR1 and CDR2 from the germline V gene are MNHEY and SVGEGT. CDR3 DNA sequence: TGTGCCAGCAGCTGGAGTGGGGCTGGCTACACCTTC. Amino acids: CASSWSGAGYTF.

Details on this clone: Additional DNA sequences in this sample encode the identical CDR3. This chain joins TRBV28 and TRBJ2-7; 8 bases agree with TRBD1. The CDR3 covers 16 residues. The germline CDR1 and CDR2 sequences are MDHEN and SYDVKM. The V segment lost 4 bases and the J segment 0 bases; nucleotides outside the gene matches: 8. CDR3 nucleotides: TGTGCCAGCAGTTCCTGGACAGGGACGTCCTCCTACGAGCAGTACTTC. It codes for CASSSWTGTSSYEQYF.

In this sample, this clone turned up once. V is TRBV6-5 and J is TRBJ2-2, with TRBD2 identical over 8 bases. Germline loops: CDR1 MNHEY, CDR2 SVGAGI. The CDR3 is 14 amino acids. The V and J ends lost 6 bases and 3 bases, in that order; junction bases with no gene match: 3. CDR3: CASRSGGYTGELFF. CDR3 nucleotide sequence: TGTGCCAGCAGAAGCGGGGGTTACACCGGGGAGCTGTTTTTT.

The CDR3 DNA is TGTGCCAGCACACACCTGCATCCCATGAACACTGAAGCTTTCTTT. This sequence encodes CASTHLHPMNTEAFF. This chain uses TRBV5-5 with TRBJ1-1; D remains unclear. The length of the CDR3 is 15 residues. The germline gives CDR1 SGHKS, CDR2 YYEKEE (reference sequence). V was clipped by 6 bases and J by 0 bases, with 15 bases between them.

This chain uses TRBV7-9 with TRBJ2-3, with D tentatively TRBD2 (6 bases). This CDR3 contains 13 residues. V lost 7 bases, J lost 6 bases, and 14 bases lay in between. Germline V gene lookup returns CDR1 SEHNR and CDR2 FQNEAQ (reference sequence). The CDR3 nucleotides are TGTGCCAGCAAGAGACTAGTGGCCGATACGCAGTATTTT. Translation: CASKRLVADTQYF.

This chain joins TRBV28 and TRBJ2-1; a possible D gene is TRBD1 (5 bases). The length of the CDR3 is 14 residues. Per the germline V gene, CDR1 is MDHEN and CDR2 is SYDVKM. V gave up 4 bases and J gave up 5 bases, with 12 bases separating them. The CDR3 sequence is CASSSGSTHNEQFF. CDR3 coding DNA: TGTGCCAGCAGTTCAGGGTCCACCCACAATGAGCAGTTCTTC.

CDR3 DNA sequence: TGTGCCAGCAGCGAAGCGACAGGGGCATACGAGCAGTACTTC. It yields the protein CASSEATGAYEQYF. The rearrangement links TRBV7-9 to TRBJ2-7; 8 nucleotides align to TRBD1. This CDR3 spans 14 amino acids. Per the germline V gene, CDR1 is SEHNR and CDR2 is FQNEAQ (reference sequence). V dropped 5 bases and J dropped 4; count of bases not matched to a gene: 7.

V is TRBV28 and J is TRBJ1-6, with D possibly matching TRBD1 (5 bases). The germline V gene has CDR1 MDHEN and CDR2 SYDVKM. Trimming cost V 2 bases and J 8 bases, with 13 bases left between them. The CDR3 has 15 amino acids. The CDR3, as DNA: TGTGCCAGCAGTTTACTGGGGCGCAGTGATTCACCCCTCCACTTT. This gives the protein CASSLLGRSDSPLHF.

The rearrangement uses TRBV5-1 and TRBJ1-6; tentatively, D is TRBD1 (6 bases). Germline V gene data show CDR1 as SGHRS and CDR2 as YFSETQ. The CDR3 extends over 14 amino acids. V was trimmed by 5 bases and J by 6 bases, leaving 12 bases between them. The CDR3 loop reads CASRSDSGNSPLHF. CDR3 DNA sequence: TGCGCCAGCAGATCGGACAGTGGTAATTCACCCCTCCACTTT.

The J gene is TRBJ2-7, the V gene TRBV14; 7 bases line up with TRBD1. CDR3 size: 14 residues. The ends lost 6 bases at V and 4 bases at J; junction bases unmatched: 9. CDR1 and CDR2 from the germline V gene are SGHDN and FVKESK. CDR3 loop: CASRHRQGAYEQYF. CDR3 DNA: TGTGCCAGCAGACACCGACAGGGTGCGTACGAGCAGTACTTC.

The CDR3 nucleotides read TGTGCCAGCTCACCTGAACCGACAAGAAACACTGAAGCTTTCTTT. This sequence encodes CASSPEPTRNTEAFF. The V call is TRBV18, the J call TRBJ1-1; D ambiguous. V lost 3 bases to trimming and J lost 2 bases, with 13 bases between them. Germline V CDR1 and CDR2: KGHSH, LQKENI. This CDR3 is 15 amino acids long.

The rearrangement joins TRBV7-2 to TRBJ2-7; the match to TRBD1 covers 7 bases. Germline loops: CDR1 SGHTA, CDR2 FQGNSA. The CDR3 covers 15 residues. The junction had 5 bases not matched to a gene; V was cut back by 1 base and J by 2 bases. The CDR3 loop reads CASSLDGQGAYEQYF. The CDR3, as DNA: TGTGCCAGCAGCTTAGACGGTCAGGGGGCCTACGAGCAGTACTTC.

The count of this clone is one. The sample holds other DNA sequences that translate to the same CDR3. The chain has TRBV6-5 and TRBJ1-2, with TRBD1 matching 7 bases. Germline V gene lookup returns CDR1 MNHEY and CDR2 SVGAGI. The CDR3 sequence is 12 residues long. Trimming took 5 bases from V and 7 from J; bases not matched to a gene: 4. This chain's CDR3 is CASSTTGAGYTF. The DNA for the CDR3 is TGTGCCAGCAGTACCACAGGGGCTGGCTACACCTTC.

With regard to this clone: The sample contains more than one DNA sequence encoding this CDR3. V is TRBV12-3 or TRBV12-4 and J is TRBJ2-1, with D hard to call. V gave up 4 bases and J gave up 6 bases, with 4 bases separating them. The CDR3 spans 11 residues. The CDR3 loop reads CASSSGNEQFF. The CDR3 DNA reads as TGTGCCAGCAGTTCCGGCAATGAGCAGTTCTTC.

This clone has only a few counts. The chain employs TRBV4-3 and TRBJ2-7, with D possibly being TRBD1 (7 bases). Germline CDR1 is LGHNA and CDR2 is YSLEER. The V end lost 0 bases, the J end lost 3 bases, and 24 bases lay between the germline ends. CDR3 length equals 19 residues. The CDR3, as DNA: TGCGCCAGCAGCCAAGATAGGAGGGGACACAGGGGTTGGAGCTACGAGCAGTACTTC. Its protein is CASSQDRRGHRGWSYEQYF.

This clone has just one count. This chain joins TRBV28 and TRBJ2-7, with TRBD1 matching over 8 bases. The V segment lost 5 bases and the J segment 0 bases; nucleotides outside the gene matches: 9. The CDR3 totals 16 residues. Germline loops: CDR1 MDHEN, CDR2 SYDVKM. As DNA, the CDR3 is TGTGCCAGCAGTATGCCCGGGGACAGGTTCTCCTACGAGCAGTACTTC. This encodes CASSMPGDRFSYEQYF.

V and J are TRBV18 and TRBJ1-4, with no clear D. Trimming took off 3 bases at V and 5 bases at J, with 7 bases between the two ends. CDR3 length: 13 residues. The germline V gene has CDR1 KGHSH and CDR2 LQKENI. The DNA of the CDR3 is TGTGCCAGCTCACCGAGGCCGAATGAAAAACTGTTTTTT. Its protein product is CASSPRPNEKLFF.

This clone has only a few counts. The chain has TRBV6-2 or TRBV6-3 and TRBJ1-1; 8 bases agree with TRBD1. Losses at the gene ends were 4 bases for V and 0 bases for J; bases not matched to a gene: 4. CDR3 length equals 15 residues. Germline CDR1 reads MNHEY; CDR2 reads SVGEGT. The CDR3 sequence: CASSSGTGLNTEAFF. The CDR3 DNA reads as TGTGCCAGCAGTTCGGGGACAGGTTTGAACACTGAAGCTTTCTTT.

This sequence joins TRBV27 and TRBJ1-4, with TRBD1 identical over 12 bases. The CDR3 consists of 14 residues. With V trimmed by 5 bases and J by 10 bases, 5 bases remained unmatched. From germline, CDR1 is MNHEY and CDR2 SMNVEV (reference sequence). The CDR3: CASSPGTGGVKLFF. CDR3 nucleotides: TGTGCCAGCAGTCCCGGGACAGGGGGCGTAAAACTGTTTTTT.

This CDR3 reads CASSPRYGQSSYNEQFF. The CDR3 nucleotides are TGCGCCAGCAGCCCGCGTTACGGACAGAGCTCCTACAATGAGCAGTTCTTC. This rearrangement joins TRBV4-3 to TRBJ2-1; tentatively, D is TRBD1 (6 bases). The CDR3 length is 17 residues. From germline, CDR1 is LGHNA and CDR2 YSLEER. Trimming stripped 4 bases from V and 0 bases from J, with 16 bases between.

The chain carries TRBV30 and TRBJ1-2; weak D call: TRBD1 (6 bases). This CDR3 comprises 12 residues. Trimming took 3 bases from V and 5 from J, leaving 10 bases between them. Germline-derived CDR1 and CDR2 are GTSNPN and SVGIG (reference sequence). CDR3 in amino acids: CAWSLDSYGYTF. Written as DNA, the CDR3 is TGTGCCTGGAGCCTGGACAGTTATGGCTACACCTTC. Based on the CDR3 plus reference TRBV30 and TRBJ1-2, the full variable domain is SQTIHQWPATLVQPVGSPLSLECTVEGTSNPNLYWYRQAAGRGLQLLFYSVGIGQISSEVPQNLSASRPQDRQFILSSKKLLLSDSGFYLCAWSLDSYGYTFGSGTRLTVV.